This TCR beta chain was sequenced in a study of blood T cell repertoires in COVID-19. Turning to the study itself: Sites in the United States, Italy and Spain provided acute and convalescent COVID-19 samples. PBMCs, B-cell-depleted T cells, or T cells provided the cDNA or gDNA that made up the material.

The table came from immunoSEQ multiplex PCR; TCRdb's copy has only in-frame clones and leaves some out. The sample includes some 200,000 clones, around 86% of them seen just once. This clone has more than one count but fewer than ten. With V trimmed by 5 bases and J by 5 bases, 12 bases remained unmatched. Germline lookup yields CDR1 SGHNT and CDR2 YYREEE (reference sequence). The CDR3 is made up of 15 amino acids. This chain joins TRBV5-4 and TRBJ2-7, with 8 positions matching TRBD1. Sequencing was done on a sample of PBMCs or T cells enriched from blood (not recorded which). The receptor's source is a man aged 30 to 39 in a cohort exposed to, infected with or recovered from COVID-19 (not recorded which). Here the CDR3 reads CASRRGGTGLDEQYF. CDR3 DNA sequence: TGTGCCAGCAGGAGAGGCGGGACAGGACTTGACGAGCAGTACTTC.